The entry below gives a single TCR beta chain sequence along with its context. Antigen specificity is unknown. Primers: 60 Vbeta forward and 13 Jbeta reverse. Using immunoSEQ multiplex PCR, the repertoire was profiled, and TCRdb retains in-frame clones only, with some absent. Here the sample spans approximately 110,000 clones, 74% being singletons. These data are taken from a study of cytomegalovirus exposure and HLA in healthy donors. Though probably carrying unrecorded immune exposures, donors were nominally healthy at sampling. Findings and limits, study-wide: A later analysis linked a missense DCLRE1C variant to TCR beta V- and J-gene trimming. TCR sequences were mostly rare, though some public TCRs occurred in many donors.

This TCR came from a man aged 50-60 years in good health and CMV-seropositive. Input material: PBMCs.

The CDR3 DNA is TGTGCCAGCAGTTACCGAGCAGGGAGCACAGATACGCAGTATTTT. Protein: CASSYRAGSTDTQYF. This chain links TRBV6-6 with TRBJ2-3; a weak D match, TRBD1 (5 bases). The ends were cut back, 2 bases at V and 0 bases at J, with 9 bases in the middle. The CDR3 is 15 residues long. Germline CDR1 is MNHNY and CDR2 is SVGAGI (reference sequence).